A selection of T cell receptor beta chains follows, all from one sample in a study of T cell responses to AZD1222 COVID-19 vaccine. The assay was immunoSEQ multiplex PCR, and TCRdb's table has in-frame clones only and misses some. The sample gives about 110,000 clones, 86% of which show up once; around 7.7% is in the top ten. The material was peripheral blood, obtained on day 0 of AZD1222 vaccination. Receptors were obtained from an adult in good health. CDR3s include the opening cysteine and the closing phenylalanine or tryptophan. The order of the fields is clone size, D gene, J gene, V gene, CDR3 DNA, CDR3 protein. D genes are given only for firm matches. Only some rows state a clone size, as once, few, many or a class for expanded clones.

NA | NA | TRBJ2-7 | TRBV18 | TGTGCCAGCTCACCCCAGGACGTCCAGAGAGAGCAGTACTTC | CASSPQDVQREQYF
NA | NA | TRBJ2-7 | TRBV15 | TGTGCCACCAGCAGAGGGCCAGGGAGCTACGAGCAGTACTTC | CATSRGPGSYEQYF
once | NA | TRBJ2-7 | TRBV3-1/TRBV3-2 | TGTGCCAGCAGCCCGAGCTCCTACGAGCAGTACTTC | CASSPSSYEQYF
NA | NA | TRBJ1-3 | TRBV7-2 | TGTGCCAGCAGCTTAGCGCCGGCGGGAGGAAACACCATATATTTT | CASSLAPAGGNTIYF
few | NA | TRBJ2-1 | TRBV7-9 | TGTGCCAGCAGCTTAACCACAGGCCTTAGCTCCTACAATGAGCAGTTCTTC | CASSLTTGLSSYNEQFF
NA | NA | TRBJ2-7 | TRBV4-1 | TGCGCCAGCAGCCAAGATGGCAGGCGAGCCTACGAGCAGTACTTC | CASSQDGRRAYEQYF
NA | NA | TRBJ2-7 | TRBV4-1 | TGCGCCAGCAGCCACACGGGAGCCTACTACGAGCAGTACTTC | CASSHTGAYYEQYF
NA | NA | TRBJ2-1 | TRBV6-5 | TGTGCCAGCAGCAGGGACGGGGGCTACAATGAGCAGTTCTTC | CASSRDGGYNEQFF
once | NA | TRBJ1-1 | TRBV5-1 | TGCGCCAGCAGCTTGGATAAGGGGAGTTTGAACACTGAAGCTTTCTTT | CASSLDKGSLNTEAFF
NA | TRBD2 | TRBJ2-1 | TRBV2 | TGTGCCAGCAGTGAAGCTGGACTAGCGGGAGGATTGGAGCAGTTCTTC | CASSEAGLAGGLEQFF
NA | TRBD2 | TRBJ2-1 | TRBV3-1/TRBV3-2 | TGTGCCACCCAGCCGCGGGAGGGACCCTACAATGAGCAGTTCTTC | CATQPREGPYNEQFF
NA | NA | TRBJ1-1 | TRBV5-1 | TGCGCCAGCGGCATAAAAGGCGGGGGGGCTGGAGCTGAAGCTTTCTTT | CASGIKGGGAGAEAFF
NA | TRBD1 | TRBJ1-1 | TRBV18 | TGTGCCAGCTCACCCGGGACAGGTAGTCGGAACACTGAAGCTTTCTTT | CASSPGTGSRNTEAFF
NA | NA | TRBJ2-1 | TRBV3-1/TRBV3-2 | TGTGCCAGCAGCCATGGGGCTAGGGGCTACAATGAGCAGTTCTTC | CASSHGARGYNEQFF
NA | TRBD1 | TRBJ1-5 | TRBV24-1 | TGTGCCACCGCCGGACAGGGTTCGGAGCAGCCCCAGCATTTT | CATAGQGSEQPQHF
NA | NA | TRBJ1-3 | TRBV7-2 | TGTGCCAGCAGCAGGGACGGGCCGGGCGGAAACACCATATATTTT | CASSRDGPGGNTIYF
NA | NA | TRBJ2-5 | TRBV3-1/TRBV3-2 | TGTGCCAGCAGCCAAGGGGGGGCAGGGACCCAGTACTTC | CASSQGGAGTQYF
once | NA | TRBJ1-5 | TRBV28 | TGTGCCAGCAGTTACGAGGTTCTAACCCACAATCAGCCCCAGCATTTT | CASSYEVLTHNQPQHF
NA | NA | TRBJ1-3 | TRBV5-6 | TGTGCCAGCAGCTTGGGGAGGCAGACCCCCGGCTCTGGAAACACCATATATTTT | CASSLGRQTPGSGNTIYF
NA | NA | TRBJ2-7 | TRBV5-1 | TGCGCCAGCAGGGCGGATCACTACGAGCAGTACTTC | CASRADHYEQYF
NA | NA | TRBJ1-4 | TRBV5-4 | TGTGCCAGCAGCCCGGGGGGGGGCGCAACTAATGAAAAACTGTTTTTT | CASSPGGGATNEKLFF
once | NA | TRBJ2-3 | TRBV7-9 | TGTGCAAGCAGGGCGGGGGCGGTTGATACGCAGTATTTT | CASRAGAVDTQYF
NA | TRBD1 | TRBJ1-3 | TRBV10-3 | TGTGCCACCGGGACAGGAGGAAACACCATATATTTT | CATGTGGNTIYF
once | NA | TRBJ1-5 | TRBV7-8 | TGTGCCAGCAGCTTACGGGGTACGGGCAATCAGCCCCAGCATTTT | CASSLRGTGNQPQHF
NA | NA | TRBJ2-7 | TRBV19 | TGTGCCAGTAGTATATCGGCTTGGGCGGCACCCTACGAGCAGTACTTC | CASSISAWAAPYEQYF
NA | TRBD1 | TRBJ1-1 | TRBV19 | TGTGCCAGTAGTTCCGACAGGGACATGAACACTGAAGCTTTCTTT | CASSSDRDMNTEAFF
NA | TRBD2 | TRBJ2-7 | TRBV7-8 | TGTGCCAGCAGCTTAGCCTCTAGCGGGGGGTACGAGCAGTACTTC | CASSLASSGGYEQYF
NA | TRBD2 | TRBJ2-1 | TRBV4-1 | TGCGCCAGCAGCCAAGATCTCTCCCTAGCGGGAGGCACGAGGAATGAGCAGTTCTTC | CASSQDLSLAGGTRNEQFF
NA | NA | TRBJ1-1 | TRBV19 | TGTGCCAGTAGTGGGGAGGGATATACTGAAGCTTTCTTT | CASSGEGYTEAFF
NA | NA | TRBJ2-2 | TRBV30 | TGTGCCTGGCGGCTGAACACCGGGGAGCTGTTTTTT | CAWRLNTGELFF
once | NA | TRBJ2-5 | TRBV5-1 | TGCGCCAGCAGTCAGGATCCAGGGTACCAAGAGACCCAGTACTTC | CASSQDPGYQETQYF
NA | NA | TRBJ1-1 | TRBV2 | TGTGCCAGCAGCCCTGACAGGTACACTGAAGCTTTCTTT | CASSPDRYTEAFF
NA | TRBD1 | TRBJ1-5 | TRBV6-5 | TGTGCCAGCAGTTCCCCAGGGGGCTATAGCAATCAGCCCCAGCATTTT | CASSSPGGYSNQPQHF
once | NA | TRBJ1-1 | TRBV12-3/TRBV12-4 | TGTGCCAGCAGTTTAGTCCAGAACACTGAAGCTTTCTTT | CASSLVQNTEAFF
NA | NA | TRBJ1-6 | TRBV6-1 | TGTGCCAGCAGTGAAGTCCCAGGGCTTTCACCCCTCCACTTT | CASSEVPGLSPLHF
NA | NA | TRBJ2-2 | TRBV30 | TGTGCCTGGACCAAGTCGGGGGCTGGGGAGCTGTTTTTT | CAWTKSGAGELFF
once | NA | TRBJ2-7 | TRBV2 | TGTGCCAGCACCCGAGGACAGTTTTACGAGCAGTACTTC | CASTRGQFYEQYF
once | NA | TRBJ2-5 | TRBV9 | TGTGCCAGCAGCCCCGGTGGGGTAACGTATGGAGAGACCCAGTACTTC | CASSPGGVTYGETQYF
NA | NA | TRBJ2-6 | TRBV2 | TGTGCCGGGGCAGGGGACTCTGGGGCCAACGTCCTGACTTTC | CAGAGDSGANVLTF
NA | TRBD2 | TRBJ2-7 | TRBV2 | TGTGCCAGCACCCGGGACTATGGCGAGCAGTACTTC | CASTRDYGEQYF
NA | TRBD2 | TRBJ2-7 | TRBV5-8 | TGTGCCAGCAGTTTGATTAGCGGGGGGGAGCAGTACTTC | CASSLISGGEQYF
NA | NA | TRBJ2-4 | TRBV9 | TGTGCCAGCAGCGTAGATCCCCAAAACATTCAGTACTTC | CASSVDPQNIQYF
NA | TRBD2 | TRBJ2-1 | TRBV6-4 | TGTGCCAGCAGTGGGAGCGGGGGGGCCTACAATGAGCAGTTCTTC | CASSGSGGAYNEQFF
NA | NA | TRBJ1-2 | TRBV11-2 | TGTGCCAGCAGCTTAGAGGCCGCTTCCCCCGGCTATGGCTACACCTTC | CASSLEAASPGYGYTF
once | TRBD1 | TRBJ2-3 | TRBV5-1 | TGCGCCAGCAGCACCGGACAGGGCACAGATACGCAGTATTTT | CASSTGQGTDTQYF
few | NA | TRBJ1-1 | TRBV18 | TGTGCCGGCAAACTAGGCGGGGGGCGCGGGGACACTGAAGCTTTCTTT | CAGKLGGGRGDTEAFF
NA | NA | TRBJ1-1 | TRBV11-2 | TGTGCCAGCAGCTTGGGCAGGGGACACACTGAAGCTTTCTTT | CASSLGRGHTEAFF
NA | NA | TRBJ1-2 | TRBV5-1 | TGCGCCAGCAGCCAGGACAACCACTATGGCTACACCTTC | CASSQDNHYGYTF
NA | NA | TRBJ2-7 | TRBV3-1/TRBV3-2 | TGTGCCAGCAGCTCCGGGACACAATTACAGTACTTC | CASSSGTQLQYF